The source of this T cell receptor beta chain is a study of spatial heterogeneity in lung cancer. TCRdb re-called the 5' RACE reads with MiXCR, one entry per CDR3 protein. The table lists about 10,000 distinct CDR3 sequences, approximately 5.8% of them singletons. Noted time point: sample taken at primary tumor resection. Study-wide findings and caveats: Expanded intratumoral alpha and beta TCR counts tracked tumor mutation counts.

A word on this clonotype: The antigen remains undetermined.

There are 14 residues in the CDR3. Between the trimmed V and J ends, which lost 4 bases and 7 bases, there was a span of 11 bases. Per germline, CDR1 MDHEN and CDR2 SYDVKM. Sample: lung tumor tissue, taken at surgery. V and J are TRBV28 and TRBJ1-6, with D unclear. This sequence was found in a female donor with early-stage non-small cell lung cancer. CDR3 coding DNA: TGTGCCAGCAGTTATTTCTCTGGGAATTCACCCCTCCACTTT. Translation: CASSYFSGNSPLHF.